This TCR beta chain is from a study of blood T cell repertoires in COVID-19. On the study more broadly: The United States, Italy and Spain were the sources of the acute and convalescent COVID-19 samples. In each case, the material was cDNA or gDNA derived from T cells, B-cell-depleted T cells, or PBMCs.

Authors' analysis steps: The assay estimated nucleated cells by amplifying reference gene primers. Sequenced by immunoSEQ multiplex PCR; TCRdb stores in-frame clones only, minus some. V and J calls plus clone size are reproduced from that table; the DNA served to infer D and trimming. The sample carries 130,000 or so clones, 88% recorded once. V shed 4 bases, J shed 0 bases, and the junction held 5 bases outside the gene matches. The CDR3 is 17 amino acids. Germline assignment: CDR1 LGHDT and CDR2 YNNKEL (reference sequence). Sequencing input: peripheral blood. The origin of this receptor is a human donor in a cohort sampled during active COVID-19. The chain combines TRBV3-1 (or the pseudogene TRBV3-2) with TRBJ2-7; 14 nucleotides align to TRBD2. CDR3 DNA sequence: TGTGCCAGCAGCCCCCGGACTAGCGGGGGGACCTCCTACGAGCAGTACTTC. Protein sequence: CASSPRTSGGTSYEQYF.